The 7 T cell receptor beta chains below all came from one sample that was sequenced in a study of monozygotic twins with inflammatory bowel disease. TCRdb reprocessed the 5' RACE reads and reports one entry per CDR3 protein, with no DNA. The listing records around 190,000 distinct CDR3 sequences. Sequenced sample: blood. The source of these receptors is a human donor with ulcerative colitis or Crohn's disease, or a healthy co-twin of an affected twin (not recorded which).

The J gene is TRBJ1-5, the V gene TRBV19; TCRdb designates TRBD1, a call that cannot be tested without DNA. CDR3 length equals 16 residues. Germline loops: CDR1 LNHDA, CDR2 SQIVND (reference sequence). CDR3 residues: CASSIPLKFRNQPQHF. The whole variable domain, filled in from reference TRBV19 and TRBJ1-5, reads DGGITQSPKYLFRKEGQNVTLSCEQNLNHDAMYWYRQDPGQGLRLIYYSQIVNDFQKGDIAEGYSVSREKKESFPLTVTSAQKNPTAFYLCASSIPLKFRNQPQHFGDGTRLSIL.

V usage is TRBV5-4 and J usage is TRBJ1-1; the TRBD1 assignment by TCRdb is unverifiable without DNA. Germline values: CDR1 SGHNT, CDR2 YYREEE (reference sequence). The CDR3 length is 15 residues. The CDR3 loop is CASSLASGGGTEAFF.

J is TRBJ1-5 and V is TRBV19; TCRdb's D call of TRBD1 is untestable without DNA. The CDR3 totals 14 residues. Germline loops: CDR1 LNHDA, CDR2 SQIVND (reference sequence). CDR3 loop: CASSPVGGNQPQHF.

The genes are TRBV20-1 and TRBJ1-5. There are 13 residues in the CDR3. Germline CDR1 and CDR2: DFQATT and SNEGSKA (reference sequence). The CDR3 sequence is CSASADSNQPQHF.

The CDR3 protein is CASRRHPGVNTEAFF. The gene calls are TRBV12-3 or TRBV12-4 and TRBJ1-1; the D gene TCRdb calls, TRBD1, cannot be checked with no DNA. This CDR3 is 15 amino acids long.

This chain links TRBV20-1 with TRBJ1-1. The CDR3 is 14 amino acids. Germline V gives CDR1 DFQATT, CDR2 SNEGSKA (reference sequence). The CDR3 is CSAIPSGGTTEAFF.

V usage is TRBV18 and J usage is TRBJ2-2. CDR1 is KGHSH and CDR2 is LQKENI in the germline V gene. The CDR3 totals 16 residues. The CDR3 loop reads CASSPNSDANTGELFF.